Below are 10 T cell receptor beta chains sequenced from a single sample in a study of early stage breast cancer tumors. Only in-frame clones appear in the TCRdb table, and some are missing; sequencing was by immunoSEQ multiplex PCR. The sample records about 8,400 clones, approximately 80% being singletons. The sample comprised normal breast tissue next to the tumor. These receptors originate from a person in their 60s with breast cancer.

This chain links TRBV30 with TRBJ2-2, with TRBD2 as a possible D gene (7 bases). The V end lost 3 bases, the J end lost 3 bases, and 14 bases lay between the germline ends. This CDR3 is 15 amino acids long. Looked up from germline, CDR1 is GTSNPN and CDR2 is SVGIG (reference sequence). The CDR3 here is CAWRQGGADTGELFF. The CDR3 bases are TGTGCCTGGAGGCAAGGGGGGGCCGACACCGGGGAGCTGTTTTTT. Drawing the rest from reference TRBV30 and TRBJ2-2, the complete variable domain is SQTIHQWPATLVQPVGSPLSLECTVEGTSNPNLYWYRQAAGRGLQLLFYSVGIGQISSEVPQNLSASRPQDRQFILSSKKLLLSDSGFYLCAWRQGGADTGELFFGEGSRLTVL.

This chain uses TRBV28 with TRBJ2-3; either TRBD1 or TRBD2 may supply D (5 bases each). The CDR3 runs to 15 residues. Germline CDR1 is MDHEN and CDR2 is SYDVKM. V was cut by 2 bases and J by 3 bases, with 12 bases left in between. The CDR3: CASSLRGGGTDTQYF. As DNA, the CDR3 is TGTGCCAGCAGTTTACGGGGTGGGGGTACAGATACGCAGTATTTT.

The chain has TRBV27 and TRBJ1-6; 7 positions match TRBD1. The V and J ends lost 3 bases and 6 bases, in that order; junction bases with no gene match: 2. Germline values: CDR1 MNHEY, CDR2 SMNVEV (reference sequence). The length of the CDR3 is 14 residues. The CDR3 DNA follows: TGTGCCAGCAGTTTTGGACAGGCTAATTCACCCCTCCACTTT. Encoded protein: CASSFGQANSPLHF.

The genes are TRBV6-6 and TRBJ2-7; TRBD2 aligns across 12 bases. CDR3 length: 15 residues. In germline, CDR1 is MNHNY, CDR2 SVGAGI (reference sequence). V lost 2 bases and J lost 3; bases outside the gene matches: 2. The CDR3 protein is CASSYVLAGGYEQYF. The CDR3 region has the DNA TGTGCCAGCAGTTACGTACTAGCGGGAGGCTACGAGCAGTACTTC.

The chain recombines TRBV6-6 with TRBJ2-5; no reliable D call. This CDR3 region has 12 residues. CDR1 is MNHNY, CDR2 SVGAGI, per germline (reference sequence). Trimming removed 4 bases at V and 1 base at J, with 4 bases between. The CDR3 sequence is CASSFTQETQYF. CDR3 nucleotide sequence: TGTGCCAGCAGTTTTACCCAAGAGACCCAGTACTTC.

J is TRBJ2-1 and V is TRBV7-2; D possibly matches TRBD1 or TRBD2 (6 bases each). Trimming removed 1 base at V and 8 bases at J, with 18 bases between. The CDR3 runs 16 residues. Germline V gene sequence: CDR1 SGHTA, CDR2 FQGNSA. The CDR3 DNA reads TGTGCCAGCAGCTTAGTAGGGGGGCCCTCGGCCGATGAGCAGTTCTTC. Encoded protein: CASSLVGGPSADEQFF.

The chain uses TRBV5-5 and TRBJ1-5; unclear D gene. The germline V gene encodes CDR1 SGHKS and CDR2 YYEKEE (reference sequence). V shed 0 bases and J shed 9 bases, with 13 bases lying between them. CDR3 length equals 14 residues. CDR3 DNA: TGTGCCAGCAGCTTGGCGGCGGGCCCTTGGCCCCAGCATTTT. Translated, it gives CASSLAAGPWPQHF.

This rearrangement joins TRBV21-1 to TRBJ1-1; TRBD1 is the table's D call and was not checked against the DNA. TRBV21-1 is a known pseudogene. The CDR3 has 16 residues. This CDR3 reads CASSKARGPQCTEAFF. The CDR3 nucleotides read TGTGCCAGCAGCAAAGCGAGGGGGCCACAGTGCACTGAAGCTTTCTTT.

The chain carries TRBV10-3 and TRBJ2-7, with 7 bases that match TRBD1. This CDR3 has 13 residues. Unmatched junction bases numbered 9, after V lost 10 bases and J lost 3 bases. The germline CDR1 and CDR2 sequences are ENHRY and SYGVKD. The CDR3 sequence is CATGQESYYEQYF. CDR3 nucleotides: TGTGCCACCGGACAGGAATCTTACTACGAGCAGTACTTC.

V and J are TRBV18 and TRBJ1-1; unclear D gene. The germline V gene has CDR1 KGHSH and CDR2 LQKENI. This CDR3 is 13 amino acids long. Trimming pared 4 bases from V and 5 bases from J, leaving 11 bases between. CDR3 nucleotide sequence: TGTGCCAGCTCACTGAGGGAGTTGACTGAAGCTTTCTTT. Translating gives CASSLRELTEAFF.